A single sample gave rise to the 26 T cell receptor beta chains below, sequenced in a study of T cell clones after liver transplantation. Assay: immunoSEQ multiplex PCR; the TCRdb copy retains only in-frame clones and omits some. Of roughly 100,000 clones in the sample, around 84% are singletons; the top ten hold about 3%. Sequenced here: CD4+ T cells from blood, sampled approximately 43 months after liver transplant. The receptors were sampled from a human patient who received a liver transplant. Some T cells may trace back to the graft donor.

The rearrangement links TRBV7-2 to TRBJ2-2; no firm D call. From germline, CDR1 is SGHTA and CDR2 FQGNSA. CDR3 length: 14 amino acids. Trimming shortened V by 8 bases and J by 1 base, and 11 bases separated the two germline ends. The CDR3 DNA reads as TGTGCCAGCTCTCGGACGGTGAACACCGGGGAGCTGTTTTTT. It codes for CASSRTVNTGELFF.

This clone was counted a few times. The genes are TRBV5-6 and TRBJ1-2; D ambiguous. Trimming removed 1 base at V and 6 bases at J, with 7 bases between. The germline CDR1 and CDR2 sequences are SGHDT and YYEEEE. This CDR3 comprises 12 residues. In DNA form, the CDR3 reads TGTGCCAGCAGCTTGAGCTGGAATGGCTACACCTTC. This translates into CASSLSWNGYTF.

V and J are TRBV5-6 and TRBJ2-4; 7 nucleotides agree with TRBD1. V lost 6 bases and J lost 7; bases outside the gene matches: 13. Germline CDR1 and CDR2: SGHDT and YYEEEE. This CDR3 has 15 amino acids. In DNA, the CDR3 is TGTGCCAGCACGAACTTGGGGACAGCGAGTAACATTCAGTACTTC. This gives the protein CASTNLGTASNIQYF.

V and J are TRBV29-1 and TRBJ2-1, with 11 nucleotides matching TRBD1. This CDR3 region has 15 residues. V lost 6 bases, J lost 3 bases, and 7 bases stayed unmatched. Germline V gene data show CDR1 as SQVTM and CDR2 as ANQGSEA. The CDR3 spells CSVPGGTGGYNEQFF. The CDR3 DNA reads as TGCAGCGTCCCGGGGGGGACAGGGGGCTACAATGAGCAGTTCTTC.

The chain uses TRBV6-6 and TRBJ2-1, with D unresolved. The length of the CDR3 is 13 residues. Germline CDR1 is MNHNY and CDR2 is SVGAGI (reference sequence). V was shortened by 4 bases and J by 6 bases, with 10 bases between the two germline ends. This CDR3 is CASSSVGINEQFF. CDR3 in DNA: TGTGCCAGCAGTTCGGTAGGGATCAATGAGCAGTTCTTC.

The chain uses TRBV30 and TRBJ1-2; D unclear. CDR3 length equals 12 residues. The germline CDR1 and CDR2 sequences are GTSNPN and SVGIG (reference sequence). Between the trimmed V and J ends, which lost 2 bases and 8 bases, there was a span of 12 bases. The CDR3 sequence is CAWSQGPRGYTF. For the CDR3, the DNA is TGTGCCTGGAGTCAAGGTCCGCGGGGCTACACCTTC.

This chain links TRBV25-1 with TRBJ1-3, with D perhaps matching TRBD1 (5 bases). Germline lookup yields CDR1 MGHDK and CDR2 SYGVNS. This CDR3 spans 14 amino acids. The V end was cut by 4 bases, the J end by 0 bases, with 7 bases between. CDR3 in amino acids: CASSVGTSGNTIYF. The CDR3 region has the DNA TGTGCCAGCAGTGTCGGGACCTCTGGAAACACCATATATTTT.

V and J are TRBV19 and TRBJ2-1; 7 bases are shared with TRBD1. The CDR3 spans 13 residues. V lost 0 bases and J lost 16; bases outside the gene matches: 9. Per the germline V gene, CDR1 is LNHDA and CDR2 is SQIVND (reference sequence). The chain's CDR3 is CASSIDPEGAKFF. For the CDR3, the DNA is TGTGCCAGTAGTATAGATCCTGAGGGGGCAAAATTCTTC.

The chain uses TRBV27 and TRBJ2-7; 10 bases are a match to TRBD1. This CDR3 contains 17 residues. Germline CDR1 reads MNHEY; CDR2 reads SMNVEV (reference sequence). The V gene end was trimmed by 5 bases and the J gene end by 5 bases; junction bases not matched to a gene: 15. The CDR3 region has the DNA TGTGCCAGCAGTGACCCGCGCCGGGACAGGGGTGGCCACGAGCAGTACTTC. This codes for CASSDPRRDRGGHEQYF.

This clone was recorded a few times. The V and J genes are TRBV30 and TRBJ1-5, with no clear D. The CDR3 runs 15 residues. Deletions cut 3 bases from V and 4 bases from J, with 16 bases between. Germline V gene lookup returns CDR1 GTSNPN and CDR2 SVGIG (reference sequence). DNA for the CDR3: TGTGCCTGGAGCGTCGACGGACGGAAAAATCAGCCCCAGCATTTT. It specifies CAWSVDGRKNQPQHF.

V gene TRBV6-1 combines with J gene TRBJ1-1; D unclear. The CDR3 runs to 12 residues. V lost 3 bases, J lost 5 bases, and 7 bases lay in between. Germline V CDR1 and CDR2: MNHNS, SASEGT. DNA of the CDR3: TGTGCCAGCAGTGAGTCGCAGACTGAAGCTTTCTTT. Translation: CASSESQTEAFF.

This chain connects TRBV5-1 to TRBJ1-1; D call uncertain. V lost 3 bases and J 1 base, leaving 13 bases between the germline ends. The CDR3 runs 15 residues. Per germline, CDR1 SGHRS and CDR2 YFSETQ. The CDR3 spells CASSSEPGKNTEAFF. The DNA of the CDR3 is TGCGCCAGCAGCTCAGAGCCGGGAAAGAACACTGAAGCTTTCTTT.

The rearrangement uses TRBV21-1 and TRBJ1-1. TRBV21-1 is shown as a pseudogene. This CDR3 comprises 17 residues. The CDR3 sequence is CASSKVEGWPPDTEAFF. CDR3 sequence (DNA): TGTGCCAGCAGCAAAGTGGAGGGTTGGCCCCCCGACACTGAAGCTTTCTTT.

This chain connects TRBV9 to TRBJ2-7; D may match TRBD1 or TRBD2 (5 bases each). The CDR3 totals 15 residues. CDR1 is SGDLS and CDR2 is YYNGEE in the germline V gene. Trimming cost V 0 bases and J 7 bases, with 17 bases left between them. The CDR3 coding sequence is TGTGCCAGCAGCGTAGTGGCGGGTTGGGACGGGGAGCAGTACTTC. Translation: CASSVVAGWDGEQYF. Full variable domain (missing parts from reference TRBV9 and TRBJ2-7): DSGVTQTPKHLITATGQRVTLRCSPRSGDLSVYWYQQSLDQGLQFLIQYYNGEERAKGNILERFSAQQFPDLHSELNLSSLELGDSALYFCASSVVAGWDGEQYFGPGTRLTVT.

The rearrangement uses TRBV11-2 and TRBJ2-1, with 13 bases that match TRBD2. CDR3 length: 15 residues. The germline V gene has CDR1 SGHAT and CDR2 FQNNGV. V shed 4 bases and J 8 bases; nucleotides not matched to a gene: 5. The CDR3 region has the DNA TGTGCCAGCAGCTATGGACTAGCGGGAGAATATGAGCAGTTCTTC. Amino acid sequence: CASSYGLAGEYEQFF. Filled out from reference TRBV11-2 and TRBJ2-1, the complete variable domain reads EAGVAQSPRYKIIEKRQSVAFWCNPISGHATLYWYQQILGQGPKLLIQFQNNGVVDDSQLPKDRFSAERLKGVDSTLKIQPAKLEDSAVYLCASSYGLAGEYEQFFGPGTRLTVL.

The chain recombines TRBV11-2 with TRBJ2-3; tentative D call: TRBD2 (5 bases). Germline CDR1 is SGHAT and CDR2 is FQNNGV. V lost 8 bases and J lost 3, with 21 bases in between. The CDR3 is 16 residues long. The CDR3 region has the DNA TGTGCCAGCTCCCGGAGGCTAGCTGTGGGGACAGATACGCAGTATTTT. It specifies CASSRRLAVGTDTQYF. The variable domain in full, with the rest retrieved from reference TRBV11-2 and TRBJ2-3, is EAGVAQSPRYKIIEKRQSVAFWCNPISGHATLYWYQQILGQGPKLLIQFQNNGVVDDSQLPKDRFSAERLKGVDSTLKIQPAKLEDSAVYLCASSRRLAVGTDTQYFGPGTRLTVL.

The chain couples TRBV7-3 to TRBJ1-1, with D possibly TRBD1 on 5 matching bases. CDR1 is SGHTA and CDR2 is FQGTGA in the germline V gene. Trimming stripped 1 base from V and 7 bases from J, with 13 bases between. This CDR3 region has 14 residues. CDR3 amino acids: CASSLNHRSNEAFF. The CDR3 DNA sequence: TGTGCCAGCAGCTTAAACCACAGGTCTAATGAAGCTTTCTTT.

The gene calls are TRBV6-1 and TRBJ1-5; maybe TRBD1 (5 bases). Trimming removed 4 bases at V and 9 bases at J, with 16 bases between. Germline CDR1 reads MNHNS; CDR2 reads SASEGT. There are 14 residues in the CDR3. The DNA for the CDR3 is TGTGCCAGCAGTGGTTGGGAGGCGCAGGGGCCCCAGCATTTT. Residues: CASSGWEAQGPQHF.

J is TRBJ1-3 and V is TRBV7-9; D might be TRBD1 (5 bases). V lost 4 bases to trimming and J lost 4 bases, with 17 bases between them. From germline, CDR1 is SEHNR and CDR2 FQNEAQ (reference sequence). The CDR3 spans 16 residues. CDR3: CASSSLWSGKGNTIYF. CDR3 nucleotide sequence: TGTGCCAGCAGCTCTCTATGGTCAGGGAAAGGAAACACCATATATTTT.

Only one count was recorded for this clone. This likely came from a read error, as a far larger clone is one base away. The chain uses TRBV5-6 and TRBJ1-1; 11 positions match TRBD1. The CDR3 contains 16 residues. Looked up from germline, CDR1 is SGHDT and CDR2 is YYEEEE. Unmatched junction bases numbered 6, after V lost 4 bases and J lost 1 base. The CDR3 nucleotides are TGTGCCAGCAGCGTGTTTGGGACAGGGGGGAACACTGAAGCTTTCTTT. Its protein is CASSVFGTGGNTEAFF.

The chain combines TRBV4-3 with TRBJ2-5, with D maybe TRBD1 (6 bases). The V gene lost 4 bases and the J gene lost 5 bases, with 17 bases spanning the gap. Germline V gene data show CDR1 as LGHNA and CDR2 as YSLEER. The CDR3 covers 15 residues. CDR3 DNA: TGCGCCAGCAGCCCGGGACACTCTAAGGGGGAGACCCAGTACTTC. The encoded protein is CASSPGHSKGETQYF.

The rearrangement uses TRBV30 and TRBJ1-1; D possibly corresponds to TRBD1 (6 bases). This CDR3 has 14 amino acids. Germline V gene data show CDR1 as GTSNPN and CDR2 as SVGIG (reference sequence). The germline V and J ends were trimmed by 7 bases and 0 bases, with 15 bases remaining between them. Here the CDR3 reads CAYGTPYMNTEAFF. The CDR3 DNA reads TGTGCCTACGGGACACCTTACATGAACACTGAAGCTTTCTTT.

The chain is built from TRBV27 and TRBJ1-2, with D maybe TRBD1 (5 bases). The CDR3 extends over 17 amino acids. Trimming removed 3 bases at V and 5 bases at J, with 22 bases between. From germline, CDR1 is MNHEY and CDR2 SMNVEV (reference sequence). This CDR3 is CASSFCPSRQGEYGYTF. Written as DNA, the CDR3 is TGTGCCAGCAGTTTTTGTCCCAGTCGGCAGGGTGAGTATGGCTACACCTTC.

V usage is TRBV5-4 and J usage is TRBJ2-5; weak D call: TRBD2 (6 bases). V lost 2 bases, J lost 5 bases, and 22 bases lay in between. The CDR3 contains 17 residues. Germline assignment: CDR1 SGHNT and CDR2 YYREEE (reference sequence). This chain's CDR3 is CASSFAASRRGRETQYF. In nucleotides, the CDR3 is TGTGCCAGCAGCTTTGCGGCTAGCCGGAGAGGGAGGGAGACCCAGTACTTC.

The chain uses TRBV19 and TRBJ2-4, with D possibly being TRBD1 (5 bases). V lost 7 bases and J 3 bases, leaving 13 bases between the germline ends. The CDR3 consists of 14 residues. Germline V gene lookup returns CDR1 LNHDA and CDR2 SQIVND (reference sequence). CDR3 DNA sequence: TGTGCCAGTACCCATATAGGGGACAAAAACATTCAGTACTTC. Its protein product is CASTHIGDKNIQYF.

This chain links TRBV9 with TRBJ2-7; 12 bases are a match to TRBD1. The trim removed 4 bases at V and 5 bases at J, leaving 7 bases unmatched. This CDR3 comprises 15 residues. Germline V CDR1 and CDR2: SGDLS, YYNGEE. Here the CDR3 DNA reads TGTGCCAGCAGCCCACAGGGGACAGGGGGCCACGAGCAGTACTTC. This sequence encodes CASSPQGTGGHEQYF.